This T cell receptor beta chain was found in a study of Graves' ophthalmopathy and Graves' hyperthyroidism. Across the whole study: In this cohort's terms, stable hyperthyroidism meant no ophthalmopathy by 18 months of follow-up.

Enrolled hyperthyroidism patients had a new diagnosis, a duration under 2 months, and an age of 18 to 65. The authors diagnosed from clinical symptoms, serum thyroxine, TRAb, thyroid ultrasound and orbital computed tomography. TCR beta CDR3 regions were amplified from RNA transcripts. RT-PCR with HTBI primers came first, then second-round multiplex PCR. From the multiplex PCR reads, TCRdb called clonotypes with MiXCR, one entry per CDR3 protein. The sample holds roughly 1.1 million distinct CDR3 sequences, 36% seen once. Trimming removed 2 bases from V and 8 bases from J, with 18 bases in between. The CDR3 totals 14 residues. The germline gives CDR1 SQVTM, CDR2 ANQGSEA.

The rearrangement joins TRBV29-1 to TRBJ1-2; D might be TRBD1 (6 bases). The sample taken for sequencing was peripheral blood or thyroid tissue (not recorded which). The sequence was obtained from an adult man with Graves' hyperthyroidism. The CDR3 loop is CSVESGAKGYGYTF. The CDR3 DNA follows: TGCAGCGTTGAATCGGGGGCTAAGGGCTACGGCTACACCTTC.